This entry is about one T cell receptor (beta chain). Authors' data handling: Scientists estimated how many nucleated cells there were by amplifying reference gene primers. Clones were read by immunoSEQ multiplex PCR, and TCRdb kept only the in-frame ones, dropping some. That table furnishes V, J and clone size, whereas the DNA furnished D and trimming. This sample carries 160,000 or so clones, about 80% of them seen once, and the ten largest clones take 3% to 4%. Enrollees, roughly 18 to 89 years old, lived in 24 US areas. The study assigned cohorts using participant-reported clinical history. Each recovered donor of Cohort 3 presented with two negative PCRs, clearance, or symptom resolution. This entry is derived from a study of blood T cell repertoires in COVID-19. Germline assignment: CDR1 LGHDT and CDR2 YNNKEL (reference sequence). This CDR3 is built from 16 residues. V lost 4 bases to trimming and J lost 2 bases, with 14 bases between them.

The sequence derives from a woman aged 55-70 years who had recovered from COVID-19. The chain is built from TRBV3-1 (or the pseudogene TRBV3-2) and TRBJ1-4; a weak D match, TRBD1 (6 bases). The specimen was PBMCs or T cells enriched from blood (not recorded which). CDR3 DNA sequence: TGTGCCAGCAGCCCCACAGGGACGGCGACTAATGAAAAACTGTTTTTT. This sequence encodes CASSPTGTATNEKLFF.